Listed below are T cell receptor beta chains from one sample, sequenced in a study of T cells after posttransplantation cyclophosphamide. Method: immunoSEQ multiplex PCR; TCRdb's copy keeps in-frame clones and lacks some. The sample records 20,000 to 25,000 clones, 75% to 90% being singletons. The sample in question was PBMCs, obtained around 370 days after allogeneic stem cell transplant with calcineurin inhibitor and methotrexate. These receptors were obtained from a female patient in her thirties or forties who received an allogeneic stem cell transplant from an unrelated donor, was CMV-positive, and had acute and chronic GVHD. T cells may partly derive from the graft donor. Both conserved end residues are part of each CDR3. The D gene is left open where the match is weak. A row's size may be missing; if present it is once, few, many or a size class.

TRBV4-1	-	TRBD2	TRBJ2-5	CASSQLGLAGGPVSQETQYF	TGCGCCAGCAGCCAGCTGGGACTAGCGGGAGGGCCGGTCAGCCAAGAGACCCAGTACTTC
TRBV5-4	-	-	TRBJ2-6	CASSLAGSGANVLTF	TGTGCCAGCAGCTTGGCAGGGTCTGGGGCCAACGTCCTGACTTTC
TRBV11-2	-	TRBD2	TRBJ2-1	CASSLGASGSSEQFF	TGTGCCAGCAGCTTAGGGGCTAGCGGGAGCTCTGAGCAGTTCTTC
TRBV9	-	-	TRBJ1-1	CASREGLLNTEAFF	TGTGCCAGCAGGGAGGGGCTCTTGAACACTGAAGCTTTCTTT
TRBV15	-	TRBD1	TRBJ2-3	CATRDRGRTDTQYF	TGTGCCACCCGCGACAGGGGACGCACAGATACGCAGTATTTT
TRBV9	once	-	TRBJ1-4	CASSTAAAPNEKLFF	TGTGCCAGCAGCACCGCCGCGGCCCCTAATGAAAAACTGTTTTTT
TRBV4-1	-	-	TRBJ1-3	CASSQERGSSGNTIYF	TGCGCCAGCAGCCAAGAAAGGGGGAGCTCTGGAAACACCATATATTTT
TRBV11-3	-	TRBD1	TRBJ1-2	CASRQLSGTGAGGYTF	TGTGCCAGCAGACAACTATCCGGGACAGGGGCTGGTGGCTACACCTTC
TRBV5-1	-	-	TRBJ2-2	CASSEQGNTGELFF	TGCGCCAGCAGCGAACAGGGCAACACCGGGGAGCTGTTTTTT
TRBV7-2	-	-	TRBJ2-2	CASSFDNVVNTGELFF	TGTGCCAGCAGCTTTGACAACGTAGTAAACACCGGGGAGCTGTTTTTT
TRBV11-3	-	-	TRBJ2-1	CASTDGQGYNEQFF	TGTGCCAGCACCGACGGGCAGGGATACAATGAGCAGTTCTTC
TRBV5-1	-	-	TRBJ1-1	CASSLALSGRNTEAFF	TGCGCCAGCAGCTTGGCCCTTTCTGGGAGGAACACTGAAGCTTTCTTT
TRBV27	-	TRBD2	TRBJ2-5	CASSHFGLAGGETQYF	TGTGCCAGCAGTCATTTCGGACTAGCGGGAGGGGAGACCCAGTACTTC
TRBV5-8	-	TRBD1	TRBJ1-1	CASRWTGHTEAFF	TGTGCCAGCAGATGGACAGGGCACACTGAAGCTTTCTTT
TRBV2	few	TRBD1	TRBJ1-4	CASKQDRAQEKLFF	TGTGCCAGCAAGCAGGACAGGGCTCAGGAAAAACTGTTTTTT
TRBV7-9	-	-	TRBJ1-5	CASSFPDQPQHF	TGTGCCAGCAGTTTTCCGGATCAGCCCCAGCATTTT
TRBV29-1	-	-	TRBJ2-2	CSVGLGAGELFF	TGCAGCGTTGGGTTGGGCGCCGGGGAGCTGTTTTTT
TRBV5-6	-	TRBD1	TRBJ1-2	CASRPLLLDRGGGYTF	TGTGCCAGCCGCCCCCTGTTGTTGGACAGGGGAGGTGGCTACACCTTC
TRBV2	once	TRBD2	TRBJ2-3	CASTNSTSVADTQYF	TGTGCCAGCACCAACTCGACTAGCGTTGCAGATACGCAGTATTTT
TRBV19	-	-	TRBJ1-2	CASSPRIGDNYGYTF	TGTGCCAGTAGTCCCCGGATAGGGGATAACTATGGCTACACCTTC
TRBV12-1	-	-	TRBJ2-5	CASSSGLAGAQETQYF	TGTGCCAGCAGCTCCGGACTAGCGGGAGCCCAAGAGACCCAGTACTTC
TRBV6-6	few	TRBD1	TRBJ1-4	CASSEQGGEKLFF	TGTGCCAGCAGCGAACAGGGGGGTGAAAAACTGTTTTTT